The next 25 T cell receptor beta chains were all read from a single sample in a study of blood T cell repertoires in COVID-19. Sequenced by immunoSEQ multiplex PCR; TCRdb stores in-frame clones only, minus some. The sample lists hundreds of thousands of clones; roughly nine tenths were seen once. Sequenced sample: peripheral blood. Every receptor here comes from a man between 60 and 75 years old who had recovered from COVID-19.

This clone was seen just once. V and J are TRBV27 and TRBJ2-7, with TRBD2 identical over 12 bases. Germline CDR1 is MNHEY and CDR2 is SMNVEV (reference sequence). The junction had 10 bases not matched to a gene; V was cut back by 5 bases and J by 5 bases. The length of the CDR3 is 16 residues. DNA for the CDR3: TGTGCCAGCAGTCTTAGAGCTAGCGGGAGGGTGGACGAGCAGTACTTC. This encodes CASSLRASGRVDEQYF.

A few counts support this clone. This sequence joins TRBV9 and TRBJ1-1; D is possibly TRBD1 (6 bases). From germline, CDR1 is SGDLS and CDR2 YYNGEE. With 0 bases removed from V and 7 bases from J, the gap between germline ends came to 19 bases. CDR3 length: 16 amino acids. The CDR3 is CASSVVAGTSSLEAFF. In DNA, the CDR3 is TGTGCCAGCAGCGTAGTGGCAGGGACAAGCTCCCTTGAAGCTTTCTTT.

CDR3 sequence reads: CASSPGGTNEKLFF. The CDR3 region has the DNA TGTGCCAGCTCACCCGGAGGGACTAATGAAAAACTGTTTTTT. The chain recombines TRBV18 with TRBJ1-4; D remains ambiguous. V lost 3 bases and J 2 bases, leaving 7 bases between the germline ends. This CDR3 has 14 residues. In germline, CDR1 is KGHSH, CDR2 LQKENI.

The chain has TRBV7-2 and TRBJ2-7; D perhaps matches TRBD2 (6 bases). The CDR3 has 16 amino acids. V dropped 3 bases and J dropped 1 base, with 16 bases sitting between them. The germline V gene encodes CDR1 SGHTA and CDR2 FQGNSA. The CDR3 nucleotides are TGTGCCAGCAGCTTGCGGCGGGGCGGGGCTTCCTACGAGCAGTACTTC. This encodes CASSLRRGGASYEQYF.

The chain has TRBV7-2 and TRBJ2-7; 7 bases agree with TRBD2. J was trimmed by 2 bases and V by 1 base; bases with no gene match: 5. The V gene's germline CDR1 is SGHTA and CDR2 FQGNSA. This CDR3 is 15 amino acids long. CDR3 region: CASSLDRGRTYEQYF. The CDR3 DNA follows: TGTGCCAGCAGCTTAGATCGCGGGAGAACCTACGAGCAGTACTTC.

The chain has TRBV11-2 and TRBJ2-7; possible D gene TRBD1, 5 bases. V was cut by 4 bases and J by 4 bases, with 14 bases left in between. CDR3 length: 14 residues. The germline CDR1 and CDR2 sequences are SGHAT and FQNNGV. The chain's CDR3 is CASSSRGPVYEQYF. Here the CDR3 DNA reads TGTGCCAGCAGCTCTAGGGGCCCCGTGTACGAGCAGTACTTC.

The chain uses TRBV12-2 and TRBJ2-3; TRBD1, the table's D call, was not compared with the DNA. TRBV12-2 is labeled a pseudogene. This CDR3 region has 15 residues. The CDR3 is CASRIDREKADTQYF. Written as DNA, the CDR3 is TGTGCAAGTCGGATCGACAGGGAGAAGGCAGATACGCAGTATTTT.

This CDR3 reads CASSLRGLVNTEAFF. Here the CDR3 DNA reads TGTGCCAGCAGTTTAAGGGGCCTGGTAAACACTGAAGCTTTCTTT. The chain carries TRBV28 and TRBJ1-1, with TRBD1 as a possible D gene (5 bases). CDR1 MDHEN and CDR2 SYDVKM come from the germline V gene. The CDR3 has 15 amino acids. Trimming stripped 2 bases from V and 2 bases from J, with 12 bases between.

V gene TRBV27 combines with J gene TRBJ1-6; TRBD1 aligns across 8 bases. The CDR3 spans 16 residues. Germline CDR1 MNHEY, CDR2 SMNVEV (reference sequence). J lost 9 bases, V lost 5 bases, and 12 bases had no gene match. For the CDR3, the DNA is TGTGCCAGCAGTCCCTTTGACAGGGGCTATGCTTCACCCCTCCACTTT. It is translated as CASSPFDRGYASPLHF.

The table lists this clone with a count of one. V gene TRBV10-2 combines with J gene TRBJ1-6; D possibly corresponds to TRBD1 (5 bases). Per germline, CDR1 WSHSY and CDR2 SAAADI. This CDR3 contains 16 residues. V was clipped by 2 bases and J by 0 bases, with 8 bases between them. The CDR3 coding sequence is TGCGCCAGCAGTGAGAAGGGGCTCTCCTATAATTCACCCCTCCACTTT. It specifies CASSEKGLSYNSPLHF.

The genes are TRBV15 and TRBJ1-6; D call uncertain. CDR1 is LNHNV and CDR2 is YYDKDF in the germline V gene (reference sequence). CDR3 length: 14 residues. V lost 3 bases and J 14 bases, leaving 17 bases between the germline ends. CDR3 amino acids: CATSSPDRSGSLHF. The CDR3 coding sequence is TGTGCCACCAGCAGTCCCGACCGCAGCGGATCCCTCCACTTT.

This rearrangement joins TRBV2 to TRBJ2-7, with 11 bases identical to TRBD1. This CDR3 is built from 16 residues. Per the germline V gene, CDR1 is SNHLY and CDR2 is FYNNEI. The V segment lost 5 bases and the J segment 2 bases; nucleotides outside the gene matches: 8. The CDR3, as DNA: TGTGCCAGCAGTAAGGGGACAGGGGGGCACCCCTACGAGCAGTACTTC. It specifies CASSKGTGGHPYEQYF. The full variable domain, its missing parts supplied by reference TRBV2 and TRBJ2-7, is EPEVTQTPSHQVTQMGQEVILRCVPISNHLYFYWYRQILGQKVEFLVSFYNNEISEKSEIFDDQFSVERPDGSNFTLKIRSTKLEDSAMYFCASSKGTGGHPYEQYFGPGTRLTVT.

The chain couples TRBV5-1 to TRBJ2-6, with a possible D match to TRBD1 (6 bases). V lost 9 bases to trimming and J lost 0 bases, with 13 bases between them. Per germline, CDR1 SGHRS and CDR2 YFSETQ. The CDR3 sequence is 15 residues long. This CDR3 reads CATRDNPSGANVLTF. The DNA of the CDR3 is TGCGCCACCCGGGACAATCCCTCTGGGGCCAACGTCCTGACTTTC.

This chain uses TRBV10-3 with TRBJ2-1; D is perhaps TRBD2 (5 bases). V shed 4 bases and J shed 2 bases, with 9 bases lying between them. From germline, CDR1 is ENHRY and CDR2 SYGVKD. This CDR3 spans 14 amino acids. The CDR3 reads CAISGGDTYNEQFF. The DNA for the CDR3 is TGTGCCATCAGTGGGGGAGATACCTACAATGAGCAGTTCTTC.

The chain carries TRBV12-3 or TRBV12-4 and TRBJ2-7, with 7 bases lining up with TRBD2. The CDR3 is made up of 13 amino acids. Unmatched junction bases numbered 8, after V lost 6 bases and J lost 6 bases. This CDR3 reads CASSSGTVTEQYF. The CDR3 DNA is TGTGCCAGCAGCAGCGGGACCGTCACCGAGCAGTACTTC.

This rearrangement joins TRBV6-5 to TRBJ1-5; 7 positions match TRBD1. This CDR3 comprises 14 residues. Germline CDR1 and CDR2: MNHEY and SVGAGI. Trimming at V came to 6 bases and at J to 3 bases, leaving 5 bases not matched to a gene. This CDR3 reads CASRRDSPNQPQHF. The CDR3 region has the DNA TGTGCCAGCAGGAGGGACAGCCCCAATCAGCCCCAGCATTTT.

The chain is built from TRBV5-6 and TRBJ2-6, with 8 bases lining up with TRBD1. Losses at the gene ends were 2 bases for V and 10 bases for J; bases not matched to a gene: 5. The CDR3 has 14 amino acids. CDR1 SGHDT and CDR2 YYEEEE come from the germline V gene. The CDR3 protein is CASSLPGQANVLTF. The CDR3 DNA reads TGTGCCAGCAGCTTACCGGGACAGGCGAACGTCCTGACTTTC.

This chain uses TRBV2 with TRBJ1-2, with TRBD1 matching over 7 bases. CDR1 and CDR2 from the germline V gene are SNHLY and FYNNEI. V was clipped by 5 bases and J by 0 bases; unmatched bases: 6. The CDR3 runs 15 residues. This chain's CDR3 is CASSLTGTANYGYTF. In DNA form, the CDR3 reads TGTGCCAGCAGTCTTACCGGGACAGCTAACTATGGCTACACCTTC.

The gene calls are TRBV7-9 and TRBJ2-7; D gene ambiguous. Between the trimmed V and J ends, which lost 6 bases and 9 bases, there was a span of 21 bases. This CDR3 has 14 residues. Germline lookup yields CDR1 SEHNR and CDR2 FQNEAQ (reference sequence). The CDR3 DNA reads TGTGCCAGCAGTACGTCCGCGGTATCGTTATTGCAGTACTTC. The encoded protein is CASSTSAVSLLQYF.

The rearrangement links TRBV15 to TRBJ2-1; TRBD2 matches 10 bases. The V gene end was trimmed by 0 bases and the J gene end by 7 bases; junction bases not matched to a gene: 3. The CDR3 consists of 15 residues. Per germline, CDR1 LNHNV and CDR2 YYDKDF (reference sequence). The CDR3 is CATSRDEAGGNEQFF. Written as DNA, the CDR3 is TGTGCCACCAGCAGAGATGAAGCGGGAGGGAATGAGCAGTTCTTC.

V and J are TRBV2 and TRBJ2-3; D is unclear. Germline values: CDR1 SNHLY, CDR2 FYNNEI. The CDR3 is made up of 16 amino acids. V lost 6 bases and J lost 3, with 19 bases in between. The CDR3 DNA is TGTGCCAGCAGGTACTCACTTACGGAGTGGACAGATACGCAGTATTTT. This encodes CASRYSLTEWTDTQYF.

This clone was seen a few times. The chain couples TRBV11-3 to TRBJ1-6; D is undetermined. V was pared by 5 bases and J by 3 bases, with 5 bases between. The germline V gene encodes CDR1 SGHNT and CDR2 YENEEA. This CDR3 comprises 13 residues. The CDR3 loop reads CASSRDYNSPLHF. The DNA of the CDR3 is TGTGCCAGCAGCCGGGACTATAATTCACCCCTCCACTTT.

The chain joins TRBV9 to TRBJ1-1; D is unclear. The CDR3 is 14 residues long. Germline-derived CDR1 and CDR2 are SGDLS and YYNGEE. V was cut by 4 bases and J by 4 bases, with 14 bases left in between. CDR3 in amino acids: CASSSPGVVTEAFF. In DNA, the CDR3 is TGTGCCAGCAGCTCCCCGGGTGTGGTCACTGAAGCTTTCTTT.

The V and J genes are TRBV18 and TRBJ2-4, with 7 positions matching TRBD2. The V and J ends lost 1 base and 6 bases, in that order; junction bases with no gene match: 12. Germline CDR1 is KGHSH and CDR2 is LQKENI. The CDR3 spans 17 residues. The CDR3 protein is CASSPRSAGEGRNIQYF. CDR3 DNA: TGTGCCAGCTCACCACGCTCTGCGGGGGAGGGTCGAAACATTCAGTACTTC. The entire variable domain, with the rest obtained from reference TRBV18 and TRBJ2-4, is as follows: NAGVMQNPRHLVRRRGQEARLRCSPMKGHSHVYWYRQLPEEGLKFMVYLQKENIIDESGMPKERFSAEFPKEGPSILRIQQVVRGDSAAYFCASSPRSAGEGRNIQYFGAGTRLSVL.

This clone was found once. This chain uses TRBV7-6 with TRBJ1-3, with a weak D call TRBD1 (5 bases). This CDR3 has 16 amino acids. V lost 0 bases and J lost 4, with 13 bases in between. Germline V gene lookup returns CDR1 SGHVS and CDR2 FNYEAQ. The CDR3: CASSLALGVGGNTIYF. Here the CDR3 DNA reads TGTGCCAGCAGCTTAGCGCTAGGGGTCGGGGGAAACACCATATATTTT.